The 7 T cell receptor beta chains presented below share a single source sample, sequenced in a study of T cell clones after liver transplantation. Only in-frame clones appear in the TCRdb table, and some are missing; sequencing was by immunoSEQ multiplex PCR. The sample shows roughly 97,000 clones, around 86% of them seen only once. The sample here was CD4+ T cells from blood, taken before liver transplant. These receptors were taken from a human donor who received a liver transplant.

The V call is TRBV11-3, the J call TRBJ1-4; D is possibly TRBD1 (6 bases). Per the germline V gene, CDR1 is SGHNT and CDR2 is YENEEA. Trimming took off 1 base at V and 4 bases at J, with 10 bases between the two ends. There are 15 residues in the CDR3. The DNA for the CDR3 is TGTGCCAGCAGCTTAGGGCTACAGGGTAATGAAAAACTGTTTTTT. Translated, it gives CASSLGLQGNEKLFF.

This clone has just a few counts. CDR3 sequence reads: CASTALTTTGELFF. DNA for the CDR3: TGTGCCAGCACCGCCCTGACCACCACCGGGGAGCTGTTTTTT. V and J are TRBV2 and TRBJ2-2; the D is unclear. CDR1 is SNHLY and CDR2 is FYNNEI in the germline V gene. This CDR3 contains 14 residues. Trimming pared 7 bases from V and 4 bases from J, leaving 13 bases between.

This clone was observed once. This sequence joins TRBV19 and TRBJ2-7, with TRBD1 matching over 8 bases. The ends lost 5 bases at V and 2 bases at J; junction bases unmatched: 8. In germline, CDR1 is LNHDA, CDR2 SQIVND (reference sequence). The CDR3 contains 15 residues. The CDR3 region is CASSATGDPAYEQYF. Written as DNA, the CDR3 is TGTGCCAGTAGTGCGACAGGGGACCCTGCCTACGAGCAGTACTTC.

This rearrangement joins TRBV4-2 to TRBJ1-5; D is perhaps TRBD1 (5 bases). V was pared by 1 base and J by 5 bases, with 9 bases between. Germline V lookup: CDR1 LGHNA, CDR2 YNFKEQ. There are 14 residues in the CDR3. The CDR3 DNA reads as TGTGCCAGCAGCCAAGTTACAGGAGATCAGCCCCAGCATTTT. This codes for CASSQVTGDQPQHF.

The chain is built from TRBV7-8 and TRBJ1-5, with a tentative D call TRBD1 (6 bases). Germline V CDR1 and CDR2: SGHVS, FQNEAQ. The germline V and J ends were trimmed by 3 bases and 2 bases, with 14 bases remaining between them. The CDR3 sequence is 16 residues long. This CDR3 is CASSFWGLGGNQPQHF. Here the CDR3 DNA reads TGTGCCAGCAGCTTCTGGGGGCTCGGGGGCAATCAGCCCCAGCATTTT.

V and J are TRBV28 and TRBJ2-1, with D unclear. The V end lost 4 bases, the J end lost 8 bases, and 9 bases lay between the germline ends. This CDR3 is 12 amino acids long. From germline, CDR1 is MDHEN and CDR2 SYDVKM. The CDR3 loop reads CASSSTMDEQFF. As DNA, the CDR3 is TGTGCCAGCAGTTCCACTATGGATGAGCAGTTCTTC.

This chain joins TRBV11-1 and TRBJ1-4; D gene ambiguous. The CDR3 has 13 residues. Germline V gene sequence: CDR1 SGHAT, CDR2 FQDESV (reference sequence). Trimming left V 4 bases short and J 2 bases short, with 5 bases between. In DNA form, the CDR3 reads TGTGCCAGCAGCTACGGGACTAATGAAAAACTGTTTTTT. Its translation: CASSYGTNEKLFF.